The text below deals with one T cell receptor (beta chain). The data stem from a study of blood T cell repertoires in COVID-19. Study in general: Sites across the United States, Italy and Spain contributed samples from acute and convalescent COVID-19. Sample material is recorded as cDNA or gDNA derived from T cells, B-cell-depleted T cells, or PBMCs.

Germline CDR1 reads ENHRY; CDR2 reads SYGVKD. The CDR3 loop spans 14 amino acids. Trimming pared 0 bases from V and 3 bases from J, leaving 8 bases between. Seattle enrolled patients during active infection and tracked them longitudinally. Authors' methods: Quantification of nucleated cells was approximated via reference gene primer amplification. Some clones are missing from TCRdb's copy, which holds only in-frame ones; the method was immunoSEQ multiplex PCR. V, J and clone size reflect that table, while D and trimming were determined from the DNA. The sample includes about 170,000 clones, around four fifths seen only once; the top ten take over 7%.

The rearrangement links TRBV10-3 to TRBJ1-1; D perhaps matches TRBD1 (5 bases). This clonotype originated in a woman older than 75 with COVID-19, enrolled during active disease. Sequencing used peripheral blood. The CDR3 spells CAISESLRDTEAFF. The CDR3 DNA sequence: TGTGCCATCAGTGAGTCTCTCAGGGACACTGAAGCTTTCTTT.